These T cell receptor beta chains were read from a single sample in a study of Tregs in tolerant kidney transplant recipients. TCRdb's copy holds only in-frame clones and misses some; the assay was immunoSEQ multiplex PCR. The profile shows some 240,000 clones, roughly four fifths of them singletons. Sample: CD4+ T cells from blood. These receptors were collected from a human donor in good health. The CDR3 runs from the conserved cysteine through the conserved F or W. Fields, in order: D gene, J gene, clone size, V gene, CDR3 protein, CDR3 DNA. The D gene is left open where the match is weak. Size tells how often a clone was seen (once, few, many) or the class of an expanded clone, and some rows leave it out.

D gene: NA
J gene: TRBJ2-5
clone size: NA
V gene: TRBV5-1
CDR3 protein: CASSLAVNQETQYF
CDR3 DNA: TGCGCCAGCAGCTTGGCTGTCAACCAAGAGACCCAGTACTTC

D gene: TRBD1
J gene: TRBJ1-4
clone size: NA
V gene: TRBV11-2
CDR3 protein: CASSSRTGPGEKLFF
CDR3 DNA: TGTGCCAGCAGCTCCCGGACAGGGCCTGGGGAAAAACTGTTTTTT

D gene: TRBD2
J gene: TRBJ2-7
clone size: NA
V gene: TRBV5-1
CDR3 protein: CASSPGLELEQYF
CDR3 DNA: TGCGCCAGCAGCCCGGGACTAGAACTCGAGCAGTACTTC

D gene: TRBD1
J gene: TRBJ1-4
clone size: NA
V gene: TRBV29-1
CDR3 protein: CSGGDRATNEKLFF
CDR3 DNA: TGCAGCGGGGGGGACAGAGCAACTAATGAAAAACTGTTTTTT

D gene: NA
J gene: TRBJ1-1
clone size: NA
V gene: TRBV19
CDR3 protein: CASSNTGRSRNTEAFF
CDR3 DNA: TGTGCCAGTAGTAACACAGGGAGATCCCGGAACACTGAAGCTTTCTTT

D gene: TRBD1
J gene: TRBJ1-2
clone size: NA
V gene: TRBV7-2
CDR3 protein: CASSSTPPSGQGSYGYTF
CDR3 DNA: TGTGCCAGCAGCTCCACTCCTCCCTCGGGACAGGGCTCTTATGGCTACACCTTC

D gene: NA
J gene: TRBJ1-6
clone size: NA
V gene: TRBV5-6
CDR3 protein: CASSLRGAHTNSPLHF
CDR3 DNA: TGTGCCAGCAGCTTGAGAGGGGCCCATACTAATTCACCCCTCCACTTT

D gene: NA
J gene: TRBJ2-3
clone size: once
V gene: TRBV19
CDR3 protein: CASSAGPVDTQYF
CDR3 DNA: TGTGCCAGTAGTGCCGGGCCGGTAGATACGCAGTATTTT

D gene: TRBD1
J gene: TRBJ2-5
clone size: NA
V gene: TRBV7-9
CDR3 protein: CASSLGSGGVETQYF
CDR3 DNA: TGTGCCAGCAGCTTAGGCTCAGGGGGTGTGGAGACCCAGTACTTC

D gene: NA
J gene: TRBJ2-5
clone size: once
V gene: TRBV2
CDR3 protein: CASRGTQETQYF
CDR3 DNA: TGTGCCAGCAGGGGGACCCAAGAGACCCAGTACTTC

D gene: NA
J gene: TRBJ1-2
clone size: NA
V gene: TRBV6-5
CDR3 protein: CASRLGANYGYTF
CDR3 DNA: TGTGCCAGCAGACTCGGGGCTAACTATGGCTACACCTTC

D gene: NA
J gene: TRBJ2-5
clone size: NA
V gene: TRBV25-1
CDR3 protein: CASSESRGAGETQYF
CDR3 DNA: TGTGCCAGCAGCGAATCCCGGGGGGCAGGAGAGACCCAGTACTTC

D gene: TRBD1
J gene: TRBJ2-7
clone size: few
V gene: TRBV11-2
CDR3 protein: CASSQGAVYEQYF
CDR3 DNA: TGTGCCAGCAGCCAGGGGGCGGTCTACGAGCAGTACTTC

D gene: NA
J gene: TRBJ1-4
clone size: NA
V gene: TRBV14
CDR3 protein: CASSGRRYNEKLFF
CDR3 DNA: TGTGCCAGCAGCGGGAGGCGGTATAATGAAAAACTGTTTTTT

D gene: NA
J gene: TRBJ2-2
clone size: once
V gene: TRBV10-3
CDR3 protein: CAIREDSTLTGELFF
CDR3 DNA: TGTGCCATCAGGGAGGACAGCACTCTCACCGGGGAGCTGTTTTTT

D gene: NA
J gene: TRBJ2-5
clone size: NA
V gene: TRBV18
CDR3 protein: CASSGETQYF
CDR3 DNA: TGTGCCAGCTCGGGAGAGACCCAGTACTTC

D gene: NA
J gene: TRBJ1-5
clone size: NA
V gene: TRBV7-2
CDR3 protein: CASSLYRNQPQHF
CDR3 DNA: TGTGCCAGCAGCTTATATCGGAATCAGCCCCAGCATTTT

D gene: NA
J gene: TRBJ2-2
clone size: NA
V gene: TRBV2
CDR3 protein: CASSLTGNTGELFF
CDR3 DNA: TGTGCCAGCAGCCTCACAGGGAACACCGGGGAGCTGTTTTTT

D gene: NA
J gene: TRBJ1-1
clone size: NA
V gene: TRBV11-1
CDR3 protein: CASSLAAENTEAFF
CDR3 DNA: TGTGCCAGCAGCTTAGCGGCAGAGAACACTGAAGCTTTCTTT

D gene: TRBD1
J gene: TRBJ1-2
clone size: NA
V gene: TRBV29-1
CDR3 protein: CSSFSQGHGYTF
CDR3 DNA: TGCAGCTCTTTCTCACAGGGGCATGGCTACACCTTC

D gene: TRBD2
J gene: TRBJ2-7
clone size: NA
V gene: TRBV5-1
CDR3 protein: CASSRASGSYEQYF
CDR3 DNA: TGCGCCAGCTCCCGGGCTAGCGGCTCCTACGAGCAGTACTTC

D gene: TRBD1
J gene: TRBJ1-1
clone size: NA
V gene: TRBV6-9
CDR3 protein: CASSFLDREIQITEAFF
CDR3 DNA: TGTGCCAGCAGTTTTCTAGACAGGGAAATTCAAATTACTGAAGCTTTCTTT

D gene: NA
J gene: TRBJ1-1
clone size: NA
V gene: TRBV7-2
CDR3 protein: CASSLSQAITEAFF
CDR3 DNA: TGTGCCAGCAGCTTATCCCAGGCAATCACTGAAGCTTTCTTT

D gene: TRBD1
J gene: TRBJ2-2
clone size: once
V gene: TRBV10-2
CDR3 protein: CASRLGQGFTGELFF
CDR3 DNA: TGCGCCAGCAGACTGGGACAGGGTTTCACCGGGGAGCTGTTTTTT

D gene: NA
J gene: TRBJ1-2
clone size: once
V gene: TRBV19
CDR3 protein: CASSGLNRSGFYGYTF
CDR3 DNA: TGTGCCAGTAGTGGATTGAACAGAAGTGGATTCTATGGCTACACCTTC

D gene: NA
J gene: TRBJ1-1
clone size: once
V gene: TRBV6-6
CDR3 protein: CASSYSTATEAFF
CDR3 DNA: TGTGCCAGCAGTTACTCGACAGCTACTGAAGCTTTCTTT

D gene: NA
J gene: TRBJ1-3
clone size: few
V gene: TRBV7-3
CDR3 protein: CASSLRDGNTIYF
CDR3 DNA: TGTGCCAGCAGCTTACGCGATGGGAACACCATATATTTT

D gene: NA
J gene: TRBJ2-6
clone size: NA
V gene: TRBV18
CDR3 protein: CASSPALVASGANVLTF
CDR3 DNA: TGTGCCAGCTCACCAGCTTTGGTGGCCTCTGGGGCCAACGTCCTGACTTTC

D gene: TRBD2
J gene: TRBJ2-3
clone size: few
V gene: TRBV2
CDR3 protein: CASSGLAGRDTQYF
CDR3 DNA: TGTGCCAGCAGCGGTCTAGCGGGACGGGATACGCAGTATTTT

D gene: TRBD1
J gene: TRBJ1-2
clone size: NA
V gene: TRBV4-1
CDR3 protein: CASSQVRQGEGYGYTF
CDR3 DNA: TGCGCCAGCAGCCAAGTCCGACAGGGGGAGGGCTATGGCTACACCTTC

D gene: TRBD1
J gene: TRBJ2-7
clone size: NA
V gene: TRBV10-3
CDR3 protein: CAISESRDRGTEQYF
CDR3 DNA: TGTGCCATCAGTGAGTCCAGGGACAGGGGAACTGAGCAGTACTTC

D gene: TRBD1
J gene: TRBJ2-7
clone size: NA
V gene: TRBV6-1
CDR3 protein: CASLLGQGDIYEQYF
CDR3 DNA: TGTGCCAGCCTTCTTGGACAGGGGGATATCTACGAGCAGTACTTC

D gene: TRBD1
J gene: TRBJ1-5
clone size: NA
V gene: TRBV6-1
CDR3 protein: CASRAGTDNQPQHF
CDR3 DNA: TGTGCCAGCAGAGCCGGGACAGATAATCAGCCCCAGCATTTT